Described below is a single T cell receptor beta chain sequence and its context. The data were obtained in a study of cytomegalovirus exposure and HLA in healthy donors. This PCR relied on a set of 60 Vbeta primers and 13 Jbeta primers. Method: immunoSEQ multiplex PCR; TCRdb's copy keeps in-frame clones and lacks some. Of roughly 150,000 clones in the sample, 73% were seen once. The CDR3 is 14 amino acids. V was cut by 0 bases and J by 4 bases, with 8 bases left in between. Germline lookup yields CDR1 SGHRS and CDR2 YFSETQ. The sample comprised PBMCs. The V and J genes are TRBV5-1 and TRBJ1-3, with unresolved D. This receptor was identified in a woman between 18 and 30 years old in good health and CMV-seropositive. This CDR3 reads CASSLAEQGNTIYF. In DNA form, the CDR3 reads TGCGCCAGCAGCTTGGCGGAGCAGGGAAACACCATATATTTT. Full variable domain (remainder filled in from reference TRBV5-1 and TRBJ1-3): KAGVTQTPRYLIKTRGQQVTLSCSPISGHRSVSWYQQTPGQGLQFLFEYFSETQRNKGNFPGRFSGRQFSNSRSEMNVSTLELGDSALYLCASSLAEQGNTIYFGEGSWLTVV.